The clone carrying this T cell receptor (beta chain) was seen at least ten times. Its matching antigen is unknown. The data are from a study of identical twins. General study findings and limits: Cross-sectional statistics, not tracking of the same donors, supported the conclusions.

It was template switching that added a universal primer site, and there were unique molecular identifiers on the cDNA. A single record per CDR3 protein comes from TCRdb applying MiXCR to the 5' RACE reads. Of over 600,000 distinct CDR3 sequences detected, approximately 22% appear once; the ten largest clones hold about 4.3%. Trimming cost V 2 bases and J 0 bases, with 2 bases left between them. The germline V gene has CDR1 MNHEY and CDR2 SVGEGT. The CDR3 contains 14 residues. This sample was also put to use in a study of T cells expressing NK-cell markers. This second study says: Eight donors were sequenced, of whom seven were HCMV-seropositive, while the remaining one was HCMV-seronegative. Over 5 donors had dominant NKG2C+ clonotypes that comprised roughly 1.0-8% of their CD8+ T cells.

The chain links TRBV6-2 or TRBV6-3 to TRBJ2-6; D not resolved. Sequencing was carried out using PBMCs. The TCR originated in a woman aged 18-30 years in good health. The CDR3 spells CASSYNSGANVLTF. The CDR3 coding sequence is TGTGCCAGCAGTTACAACTCTGGGGCCAACGTCCTGACTTTC.